This TCR beta chain derives from a study of shared clonotypes between healthy human individuals. The assay was immunoSEQ multiplex PCR, and TCRdb's table has in-frame clones only and misses some. This table has roughly 1,500,000 clones, 98% appearing once. Germline V gene sequence: CDR1 SNHLY, CDR2 FYNNEI. Trimming left V 3 bases short and J 6 bases short, with 15 bases between. This CDR3 contains 15 residues. The source material was naive CD4+ T cells sorted from blood. Subset specified: CD45RA+ positively selected. The sequence was obtained from a man between 25 and 39 years old in good health. This chain uses TRBV2 with TRBJ1-5; weak D call: TRBD1 (5 bases). CDR3 DNA: TGTGCCAGCAGTGACCCACTCAGGGTTGGTCAGCCCCAGCATTTT. This encodes CASSDPLRVGQPQHF.